This entry lists 10 T cell receptor beta chains sequenced from one sample in a study of cytomegalovirus exposure and HLA in healthy donors. Researchers ran the PCR with 60 Vbeta and 13 Jbeta primers. The method was immunoSEQ multiplex PCR; TCRdb's version includes in-frame clones alone and lacks a portion of them. The sample lists approximately 150,000 clones; more than 60% were seen once. Material for sequencing was PBMCs. The source is a man aged 18 to 29 in good health and CMV-seropositive.

This clone was detected once. In nucleotides, the CDR3 is TGTGCCAGCAGCGTACTCCCATTCCGGGGGACCCAGTACTTC. Its protein product is CASSVLPFRGTQYF. V is TRBV9 and J is TRBJ2-5, with a weak D call TRBD2 (5 bases). The CDR3 sequence is 14 residues long. The V end was cut by 1 base, the J end by 7 bases, with 14 bases between. Looked up from germline, CDR1 is SGDLS and CDR2 is YYNGEE.

V and J are TRBV7-9 and TRBJ1-1, with D perhaps matching TRBD1 (6 bases). Germline V gene lookup returns CDR1 SEHNR and CDR2 FQNEAQ (reference sequence). This CDR3 contains 13 residues. The V end lost 10 bases, the J end lost 2 bases, and 14 bases lay between the germline ends. For the CDR3, the DNA is TGTGCCACCGGGCGGGGGGCTAACACTGAAGCTTTCTTT. Its protein is CATGRGANTEAFF.

CDR3 protein: CASSFRPGQEQFF. CDR3 nucleotides: TGTGCCAGCAGCTTTCGTCCGGGACAAGAGCAGTTCTTC. This rearrangement joins TRBV5-4 to TRBJ2-1; maybe TRBD1 (6 bases). This CDR3 is built from 13 residues. Trimming stripped 2 bases from V and 10 bases from J, with 13 bases between. CDR1 and CDR2 from the germline V gene are SGHNT and YYREEE (reference sequence).

The J gene is TRBJ2-7, the V gene TRBV29-1; 7 bases fit TRBD1. Germline lookup yields CDR1 SQVTM and CDR2 ANQGSEA. The V and J ends lost 6 bases and 6 bases, in that order; junction bases with no gene match: 8. CDR3 size: 12 residues. This CDR3 reads CSVSRGSREQYF. The CDR3 DNA follows: TGCAGCGTATCCAGGGGGTCCCGCGAGCAGTACTTC.

For the CDR3, the DNA is TGCGCCAGCAGCCGCGGTGGAGGGTCGCCGGCTAGCCATGAGCAGTTCTTC. It yields the protein CASSRGGGSPASHEQFF. The rearrangement joins TRBV4-1 to TRBJ2-1; D might be TRBD2 (6 bases). This CDR3 has 17 residues. Trimming stripped 4 bases from V and 8 bases from J, with 24 bases between. The germline gives CDR1 MGHRA, CDR2 YSYEKL.

This clone was found once. This chain connects TRBV9 to TRBJ2-3, with TRBD2 matching over 10 bases. CDR3 length: 16 residues. Germline CDR1 reads SGDLS; CDR2 reads YYNGEE. V was pared by 3 bases and J by 4 bases, with 8 bases of the junction left unmatched. The DNA of the CDR3 is TGTGCCAGCAGCGCAACCCTGGGACTAGCGTCAGATACGCAGTATTTT. Translating it yields CASSATLGLASDTQYF.

This chain joins TRBV28 and TRBJ1-2, with D perhaps matching TRBD1 (5 bases). The germline V gene encodes CDR1 MDHEN and CDR2 SYDVKM. The CDR3 is made up of 17 amino acids. Deletions cut 4 bases from V and 7 bases from J, with 25 bases between. The CDR3 reads CASSWGGNRMLSSGYTF. Written as DNA, the CDR3 is TGTGCCAGCAGTTGGGGGGGTAACAGGATGTTGTCTTCTGGCTACACCTTC.

The rearrangement joins TRBV30 to TRBJ2-3, with 10 bases fitting TRBD2. The CDR3 contains 16 residues. Germline V gene lookup returns CDR1 GTSNPN and CDR2 SVGIG (reference sequence). V gave up 0 bases and J gave up 3 bases; unmatched junction bases: 6. The CDR3 DNA follows: TGTGCCTGGAGTGTAGGAAGCGGGAGGGGGACAGATACGCAGTATTTT. This codes for CAWSVGSGRGTDTQYF.

The V gene is TRBV5-1, the J gene TRBJ2-7; D not resolved. The ends were cut back, 1 base at V and 3 bases at J, with 11 bases in the middle. The CDR3 totals 14 residues. Germline V gene lookup returns CDR1 SGHRS and CDR2 YFSETQ. The DNA for the CDR3 is TGCGCCAGCAGCTTGCCGATCCGAGACTACGAGCAGTACTTC. Translated, it gives CASSLPIRDYEQYF. Based on the CDR3 plus reference TRBV5-1 and TRBJ2-7, the full variable domain is KAGVTQTPRYLIKTRGQQVTLSCSPISGHRSVSWYQQTPGQGLQFLFEYFSETQRNKGNFPGRFSGRQFSNSRSEMNVSTLELGDSALYLCASSLPIRDYEQYFGPGTRLTVT.

This clone has just a few counts. The J gene is TRBJ2-7, the V gene TRBV9, with 9 nucleotides matching TRBD1. This CDR3 comprises 15 residues. The V gene end was trimmed by 4 bases and the J gene end by 5 bases; junction bases not matched to a gene: 10. The V gene's germline CDR1 is SGDLS and CDR2 YYNGEE. The CDR3 coding sequence is TGTGCCAGCAGCCCCCTCGGACAGGGGTACCACGAGCAGTACTTC. Protein sequence: CASSPLGQGYHEQYF.